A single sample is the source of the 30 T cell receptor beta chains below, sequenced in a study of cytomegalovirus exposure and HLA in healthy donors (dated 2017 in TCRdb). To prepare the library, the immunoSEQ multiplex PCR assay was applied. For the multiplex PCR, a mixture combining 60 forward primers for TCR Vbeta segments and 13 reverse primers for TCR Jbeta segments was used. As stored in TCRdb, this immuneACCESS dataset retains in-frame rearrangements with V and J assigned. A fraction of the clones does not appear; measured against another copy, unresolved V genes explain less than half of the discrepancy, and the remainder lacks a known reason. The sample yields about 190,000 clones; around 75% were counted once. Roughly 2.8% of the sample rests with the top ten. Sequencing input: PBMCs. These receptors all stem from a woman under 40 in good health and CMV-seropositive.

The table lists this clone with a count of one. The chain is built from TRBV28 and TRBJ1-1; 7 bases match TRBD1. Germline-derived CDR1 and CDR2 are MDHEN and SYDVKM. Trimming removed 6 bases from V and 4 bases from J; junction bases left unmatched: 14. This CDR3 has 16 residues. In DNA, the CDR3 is TGTGCCAGCAGCCCTCCCCCCCGGCAGGGGGGCACTGAAGCTTTCTTT. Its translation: CASSPPPRQGGTEAFF.

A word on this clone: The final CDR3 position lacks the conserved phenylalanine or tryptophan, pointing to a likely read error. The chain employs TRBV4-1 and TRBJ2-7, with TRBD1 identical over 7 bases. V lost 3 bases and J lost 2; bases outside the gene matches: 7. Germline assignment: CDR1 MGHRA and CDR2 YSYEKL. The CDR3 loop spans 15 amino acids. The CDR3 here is CASSHPGQLPYEQYL. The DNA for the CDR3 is TGCGCCAGCAGCCATCCGGGACAGTTACCCTACGAGCAGTACCTC.

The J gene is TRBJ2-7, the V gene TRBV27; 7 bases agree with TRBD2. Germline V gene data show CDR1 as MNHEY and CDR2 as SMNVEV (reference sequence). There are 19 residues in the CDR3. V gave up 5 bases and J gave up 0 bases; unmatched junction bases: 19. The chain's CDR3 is CASSPIPICLTSVSYEQYF. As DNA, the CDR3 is TGTGCCAGCAGTCCGATCCCCATATGCCTAACTAGCGTCTCCTACGAGCAGTACTTC.

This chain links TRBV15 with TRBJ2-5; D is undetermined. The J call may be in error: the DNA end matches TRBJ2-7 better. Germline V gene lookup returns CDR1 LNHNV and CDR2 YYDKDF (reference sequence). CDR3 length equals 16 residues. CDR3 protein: CATSRDRLRTPYEQYF. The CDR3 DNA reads TGTGCCACCAGCAGAGATCGACTCAGAACCCCCTACGAGCAGTACTTC.

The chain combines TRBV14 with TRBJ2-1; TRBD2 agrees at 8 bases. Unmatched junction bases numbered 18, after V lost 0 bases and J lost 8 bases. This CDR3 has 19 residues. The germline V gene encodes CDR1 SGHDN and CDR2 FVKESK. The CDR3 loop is CASSQDYREEAGVKDEQFF. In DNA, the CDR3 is TGTGCCAGCAGCCAAGACTATCGGGAAGAAGCGGGGGTTAAGGATGAGCAGTTCTTC. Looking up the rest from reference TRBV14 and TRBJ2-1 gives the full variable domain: EAGVTQFPSHSVIEKGQTVTLRCDPISGHDNLYWYRRVMGKEIKFLLHFVKESKQDESGMPNNRFLAERTGGTYSTLKVQPAELEDSGVYFCASSQDYREEAGVKDEQFFGPGTRLTVL.

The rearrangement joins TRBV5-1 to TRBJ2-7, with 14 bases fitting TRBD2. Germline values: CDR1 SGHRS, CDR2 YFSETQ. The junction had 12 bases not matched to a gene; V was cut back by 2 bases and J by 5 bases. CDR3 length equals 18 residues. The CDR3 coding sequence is TGCGCCAGCAGCTTCGAATCTCAGGGACTAGCGGGAGTAAACGAGCAGTACTTC. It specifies CASSFESQGLAGVNEQYF.

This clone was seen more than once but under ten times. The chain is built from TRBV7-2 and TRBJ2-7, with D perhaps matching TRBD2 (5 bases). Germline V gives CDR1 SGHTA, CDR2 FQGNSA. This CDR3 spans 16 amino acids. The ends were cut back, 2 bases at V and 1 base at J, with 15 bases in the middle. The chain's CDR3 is CASSLTRTLFSYEQYF. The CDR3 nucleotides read TGTGCCAGCAGCTTAACGAGGACTCTGTTTTCCTACGAGCAGTACTTC.

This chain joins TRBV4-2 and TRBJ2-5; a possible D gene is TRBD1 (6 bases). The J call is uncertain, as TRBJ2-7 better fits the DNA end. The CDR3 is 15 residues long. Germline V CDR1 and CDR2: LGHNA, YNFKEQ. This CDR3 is CASSRDLGGNYEQYF. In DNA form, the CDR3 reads TGTGCCAGCAGCCGCGACTTAGGGGGTAACTACGAGCAGTACTTC.

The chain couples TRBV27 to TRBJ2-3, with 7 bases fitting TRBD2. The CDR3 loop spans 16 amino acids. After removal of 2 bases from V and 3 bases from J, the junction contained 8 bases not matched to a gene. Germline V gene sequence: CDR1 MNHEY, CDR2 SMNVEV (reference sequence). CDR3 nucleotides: TGTGCCAGCAGTTTAGGGGTCCTAGCGGAGACAGATACGCAGTATTTT. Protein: CASSLGVLAETDTQYF.

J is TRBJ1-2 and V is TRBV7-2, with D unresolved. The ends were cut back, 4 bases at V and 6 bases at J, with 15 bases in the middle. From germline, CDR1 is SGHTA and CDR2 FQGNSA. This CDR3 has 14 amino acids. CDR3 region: CASSSGVSADGYTF. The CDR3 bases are TGTGCCAGCAGCTCCGGGGTTTCAGCGGATGGCTACACCTTC. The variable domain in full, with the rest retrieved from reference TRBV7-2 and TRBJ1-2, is GAGVSQSPSNKVTEKGKDVELRCDPISGHTALYWYRQSLGQGLEFLIYFQGNSAPDKSGLPSDRFSAERTGGSVSTLTIQRTQQEDSAVYLCASSSGVSADGYTFGSGTRLTVV.

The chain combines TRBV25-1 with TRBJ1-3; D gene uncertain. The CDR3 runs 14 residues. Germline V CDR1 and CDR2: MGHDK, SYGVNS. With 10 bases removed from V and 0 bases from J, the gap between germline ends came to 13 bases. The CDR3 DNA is TGTGCCACCCAGAGGGAGAGCTCTGGAAACACCATATATTTT. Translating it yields CATQRESSGNTIYF. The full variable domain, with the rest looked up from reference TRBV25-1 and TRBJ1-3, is EADIYQTPRYLVIGTGKKITLECSQTMGHDKMYWYQQDPGMELHLIHYSYGVNSTEKGDLSSESTVSRIRTEHFPLTLESARPSHTSQYLCATQRESSGNTIYFGEGSWLTVV.

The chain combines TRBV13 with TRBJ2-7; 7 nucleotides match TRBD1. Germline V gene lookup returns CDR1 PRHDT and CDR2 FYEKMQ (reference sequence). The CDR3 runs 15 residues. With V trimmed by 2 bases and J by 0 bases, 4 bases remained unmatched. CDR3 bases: TGTGCCAGCAGCTTAACCGGGACAGCCTCCTACGAGCAGTACTTC. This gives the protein CASSLTGTASYEQYF.

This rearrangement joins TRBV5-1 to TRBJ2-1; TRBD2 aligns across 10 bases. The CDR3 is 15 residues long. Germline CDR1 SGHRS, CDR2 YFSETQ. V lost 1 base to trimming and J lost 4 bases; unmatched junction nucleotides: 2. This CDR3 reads CASSLRTSGYNEQFF. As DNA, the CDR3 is TGCGCCAGCAGCTTGCGGACTAGCGGTTACAATGAGCAGTTCTTC.

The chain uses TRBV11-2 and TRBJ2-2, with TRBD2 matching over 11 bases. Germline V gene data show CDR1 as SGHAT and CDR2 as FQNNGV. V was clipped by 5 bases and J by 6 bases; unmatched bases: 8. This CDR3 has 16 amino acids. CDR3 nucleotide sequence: TGTGCCAGCAGCCGTATAGCGGGAGGGCCTGCCGGGGAGCTGTTTTTT. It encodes CASSRIAGGPAGELFF.

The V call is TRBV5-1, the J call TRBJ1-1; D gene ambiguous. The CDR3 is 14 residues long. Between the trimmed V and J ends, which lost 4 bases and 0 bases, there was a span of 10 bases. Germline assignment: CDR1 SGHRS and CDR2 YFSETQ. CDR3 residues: CASSPRAVNTEAFF. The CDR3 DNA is TGCGCCAGCAGCCCGAGGGCGGTGAACACTGAAGCTTTCTTT.

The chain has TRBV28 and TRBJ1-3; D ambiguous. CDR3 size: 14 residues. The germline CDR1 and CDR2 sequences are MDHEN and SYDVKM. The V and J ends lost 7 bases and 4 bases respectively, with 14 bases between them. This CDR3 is CASTPEGPGNTIYF. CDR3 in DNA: TGTGCCAGCACCCCCGAGGGCCCCGGAAACACCATATATTTT.

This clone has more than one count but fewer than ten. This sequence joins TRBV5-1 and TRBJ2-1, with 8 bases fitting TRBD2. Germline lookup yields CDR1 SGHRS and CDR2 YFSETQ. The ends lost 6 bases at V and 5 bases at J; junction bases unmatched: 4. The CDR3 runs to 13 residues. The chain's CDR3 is CASNREGNNEQFF. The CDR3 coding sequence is TGCGCCAGCAATCGGGAGGGGAACAATGAGCAGTTCTTC.

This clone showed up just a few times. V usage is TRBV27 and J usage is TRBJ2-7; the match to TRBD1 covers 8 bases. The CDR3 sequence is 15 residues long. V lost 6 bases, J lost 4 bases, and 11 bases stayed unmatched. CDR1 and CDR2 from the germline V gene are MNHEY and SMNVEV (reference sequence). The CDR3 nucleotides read TGTGCCAGCAGCTCGGCGGCAGGGGGCGCGTACGAGCAGTACTTC. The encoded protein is CASSSAAGGAYEQYF.

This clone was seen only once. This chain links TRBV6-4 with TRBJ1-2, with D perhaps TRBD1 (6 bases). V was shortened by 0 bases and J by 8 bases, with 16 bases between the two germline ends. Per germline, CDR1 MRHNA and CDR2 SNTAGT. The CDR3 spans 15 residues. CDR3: CASSDSLFRGNGYTF. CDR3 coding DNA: TGTGCCAGCAGTGACTCGCTCTTCAGGGGCAACGGCTACACCTTC.

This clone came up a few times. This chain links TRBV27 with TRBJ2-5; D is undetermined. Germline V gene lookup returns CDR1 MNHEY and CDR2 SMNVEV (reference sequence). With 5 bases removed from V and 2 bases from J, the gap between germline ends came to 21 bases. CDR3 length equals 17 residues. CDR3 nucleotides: TGTGCCAGCAGTCCGCGGCGCTTCGCGGCAGCACAAGAGACCCAGTACTTC. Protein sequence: CASSPRRFAAAQETQYF.

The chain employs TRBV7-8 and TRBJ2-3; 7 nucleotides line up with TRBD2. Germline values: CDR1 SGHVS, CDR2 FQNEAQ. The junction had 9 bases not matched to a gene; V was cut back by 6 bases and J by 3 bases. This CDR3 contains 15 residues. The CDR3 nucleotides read TGTGCCAGCAGTCTGAGCGGGATCGGGACAGATACGCAGTATTTT. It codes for CASSLSGIGTDTQYF.

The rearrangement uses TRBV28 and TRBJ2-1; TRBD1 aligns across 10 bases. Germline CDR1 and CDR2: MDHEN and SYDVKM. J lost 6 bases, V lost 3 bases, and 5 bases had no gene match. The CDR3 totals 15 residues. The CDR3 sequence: CASSFGQGVSNEQFF. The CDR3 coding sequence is TGTGCCAGCAGTTTTGGACAGGGGGTAAGCAATGAGCAGTTCTTC. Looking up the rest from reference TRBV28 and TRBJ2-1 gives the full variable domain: DVKVTQSSRYLVKRTGEKVFLECVQDMDHENMFWYRQDPGLGLRLIYFSYDVKMKEKGDIPEGYSVSREKKERFSLILESASTNQTSMYLCASSFGQGVSNEQFFGPGTRLTVL.

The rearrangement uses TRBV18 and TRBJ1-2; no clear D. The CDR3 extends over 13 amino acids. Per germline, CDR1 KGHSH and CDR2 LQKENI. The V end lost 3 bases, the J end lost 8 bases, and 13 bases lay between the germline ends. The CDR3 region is CASSPVQGVGYTF. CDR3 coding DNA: TGTGCCAGCTCACCGGTACAAGGAGTGGGCTACACCTTC.

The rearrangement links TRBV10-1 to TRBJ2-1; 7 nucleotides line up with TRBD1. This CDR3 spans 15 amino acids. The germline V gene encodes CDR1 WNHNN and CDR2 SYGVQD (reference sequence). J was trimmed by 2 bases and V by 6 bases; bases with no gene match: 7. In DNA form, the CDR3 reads TGCGCCAGCAGCAAAGGACAGGTGACCTACAATGAGCAGTTCTTC. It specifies CASSKGQVTYNEQFF.

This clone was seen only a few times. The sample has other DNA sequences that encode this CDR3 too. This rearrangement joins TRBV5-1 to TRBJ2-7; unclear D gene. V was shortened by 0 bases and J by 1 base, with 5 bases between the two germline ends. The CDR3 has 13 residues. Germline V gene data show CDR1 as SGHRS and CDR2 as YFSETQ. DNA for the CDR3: TGCGCCAGCAGCTTGGCCCGGTCCTACGAGCAGTACTTC. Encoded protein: CASSLARSYEQYF.

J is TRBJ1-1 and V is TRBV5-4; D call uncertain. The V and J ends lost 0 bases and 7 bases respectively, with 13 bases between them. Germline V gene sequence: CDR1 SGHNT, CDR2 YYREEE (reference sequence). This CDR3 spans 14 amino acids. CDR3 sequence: CASSLEIPGFEAFF. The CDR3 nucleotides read TGTGCCAGCAGCTTGGAGATACCGGGTTTTGAAGCTTTCTTT.

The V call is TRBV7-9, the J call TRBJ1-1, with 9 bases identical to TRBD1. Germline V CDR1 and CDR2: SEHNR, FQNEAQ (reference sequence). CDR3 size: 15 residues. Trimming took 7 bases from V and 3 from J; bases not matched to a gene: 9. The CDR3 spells CASIPRWTGDTEAFF. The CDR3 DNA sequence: TGTGCCAGCATCCCGAGATGGACAGGGGACACTGAAGCTTTCTTT.

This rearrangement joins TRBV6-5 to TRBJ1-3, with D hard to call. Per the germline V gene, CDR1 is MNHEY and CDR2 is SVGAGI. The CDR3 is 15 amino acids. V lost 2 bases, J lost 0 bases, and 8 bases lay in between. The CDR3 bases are TGTGCCAGCAGTTACGCAGACACCTCTGGAAACACCATATATTTT. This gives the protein CASSYADTSGNTIYF.

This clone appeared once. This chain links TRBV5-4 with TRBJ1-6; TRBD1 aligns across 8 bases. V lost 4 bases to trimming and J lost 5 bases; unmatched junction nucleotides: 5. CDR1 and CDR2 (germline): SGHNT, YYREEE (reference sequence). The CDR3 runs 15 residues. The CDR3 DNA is TGTGCCAGCAGCATCGACAGGGGTCATAATTCACCCCTCCACTTT. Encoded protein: CASSIDRGHNSPLHF.

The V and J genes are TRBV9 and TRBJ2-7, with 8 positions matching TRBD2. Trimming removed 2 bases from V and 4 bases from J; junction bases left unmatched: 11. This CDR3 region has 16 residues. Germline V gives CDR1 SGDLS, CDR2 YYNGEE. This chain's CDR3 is CASSVAVGSGDYEQYF. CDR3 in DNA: TGTGCCAGCAGCGTTGCGGTAGGTAGCGGGGATTACGAGCAGTACTTC.